This record looks at one T cell receptor (beta chain) sequence and its context. Its antigen is not identified. This specimen comes from a study of T cell repertoires in cytomegalovirus infection. Notes on the study in general: Dominating the ex vivo response were TCR beta clonotypes that were CMV-specific and HLA-C-restricted.

One entry per CDR3 protein, called by TCRdb with MiXCR from the reads. The repertoire has fewer than 900,000 distinct CDR3 sequences, just under 30% of them found once; the top ten carry less than 15%. The CDR3 totals 15 residues. Per the germline V gene, CDR1 is SGHVS and CDR2 is FNYEAQ. Trimming removed 4 bases from V and 6 bases from J, with 15 bases in between. The rearrangement uses TRBV7-6 and TRBJ2-2, with D maybe TRBD2 (5 bases). This sequence originates from a human donor in good health (CMV status not recorded). Some clones in this sample may be carry-over from other donors' samples. Material: cultured CD8+ T cells from PBMCs, obtained from culture after CMV antigen stimulation. CDR3 in amino acids: CASSSALTGSGELFF. As DNA, the CDR3 is TGTGCCAGCAGCTCGGCCCTGACGGGGTCCGGGGAGCTGTTTTTT.